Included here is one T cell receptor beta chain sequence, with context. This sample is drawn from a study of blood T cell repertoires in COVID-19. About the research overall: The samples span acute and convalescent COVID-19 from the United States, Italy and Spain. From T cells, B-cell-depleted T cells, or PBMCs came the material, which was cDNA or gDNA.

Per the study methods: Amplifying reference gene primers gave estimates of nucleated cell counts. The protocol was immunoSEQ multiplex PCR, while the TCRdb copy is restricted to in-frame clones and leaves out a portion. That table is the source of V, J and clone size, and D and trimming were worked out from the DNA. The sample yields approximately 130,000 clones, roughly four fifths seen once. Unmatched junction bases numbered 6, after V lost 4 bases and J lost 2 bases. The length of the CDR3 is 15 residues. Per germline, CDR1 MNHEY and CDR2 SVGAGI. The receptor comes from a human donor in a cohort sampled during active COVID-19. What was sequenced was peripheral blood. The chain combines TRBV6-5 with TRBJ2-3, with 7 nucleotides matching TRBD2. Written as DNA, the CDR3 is TGTGCCAGCAGTTCCCCCGGGGACTACACAGATACGCAGTATTTT. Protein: CASSSPGDYTDTQYF.